These 15 T cell receptor beta chains originate from one sample sequenced in a study of neoadjuvant anti-PD-1 for oral cavity cancer. Produced via immunoSEQ multiplex PCR; TCRdb's table is partial and in-frame only. The sample has approximately 17,000 clones, around two thirds seen once. Sequencing used PBMCs, obtained before nivolumab (anti-PD-1) treatment. The receptors shown here come from a person aged 35 to 85 with oral cavity squamous cell carcinoma.

This rearrangement joins TRBV6-5 to TRBJ2-5; D might be TRBD2 (6 bases). The germline gives CDR1 MNHEY, CDR2 SVGAGI. This CDR3 has 14 residues. The ends were cut back, 0 bases at V and 6 bases at J, with 11 bases in the middle. DNA of the CDR3: TGTGCCAGCAGTTACTCAGGAGGGGTCAAGACCCAGTACTTC. Protein product: CASSYSGGVKTQYF.

V and J are TRBV6-1 and TRBJ1-1; D not certain. The germline CDR1 and CDR2 sequences are MNHNS and SASEGT. Trimming removed 6 bases at V and 8 bases at J, with 10 bases between. The CDR3 sequence is 11 residues long. This CDR3 reads CASSRWSEAFF. CDR3 coding DNA: TGTGCCAGCAGCCGATGGTCGGAAGCTTTCTTT.

This clone was seen a few times. This chain links TRBV12-5 with TRBJ2-2; TRBD2 aligns across 12 bases. The germline CDR1 and CDR2 sequences are LGHNT and FRNRAP. Losses at the gene ends were 4 bases for V and 5 bases for J; bases not matched to a gene: 5. The CDR3 runs to 16 residues. The CDR3 here is CASGSRLAGETGELFF. The CDR3 DNA sequence: TGTGCTAGTGGTTCGCGACTAGCGGGAGAAACCGGGGAGCTGTTTTTT.

The genes are TRBV19 and TRBJ1-1; TRBD1 is a possible D gene (6 bases). Looked up from germline, CDR1 is LNHDA and CDR2 is SQIVND (reference sequence). CDR3 size: 16 residues. The germline V and J ends were trimmed by 5 bases and 0 bases, with 16 bases remaining between them. For the CDR3, the DNA is TGTGCCAGTAGTCATTCCGGACAGCACATGAACACTGAAGCTTTCTTT. Translated, it gives CASSHSGQHMNTEAFF.

This rearrangement joins TRBV30 to TRBJ1-2; D is uncertain. Trimming pared 0 bases from V and 7 bases from J, leaving 9 bases between. Germline V gene lookup returns CDR1 GTSNPN and CDR2 SVGIG (reference sequence). This CDR3 has 12 residues. CDR3 DNA sequence: TGTGCCTGGAGTGTACTAGTGGGTGGCTACACCTTC. Its translation: CAWSVLVGGYTF. Drawing the rest from reference TRBV30 and TRBJ1-2, the complete variable domain is SQTIHQWPATLVQPVGSPLSLECTVEGTSNPNLYWYRQAAGRGLQLLFYSVGIGQISSEVPQNLSASRPQDRQFILSSKKLLLSDSGFYLCAWSVLVGGYTFGSGTRLTVV.

Details on this clone: Sequence at one end of the junction differs from germline and may be a read error. Other nucleotide sequences from this sample produce the same CDR3. The rearrangement uses TRBV6-5 and TRBJ1-4; 7 bases match TRBD1. Germline-derived CDR1 and CDR2 are MNHEY and SVGAGI. The CDR3 has 15 residues. The CDR3 loop is CASSYSRGLHEKLFF. CDR3 nucleotides: TGTGCCAGCAGCTACTCGAGGGGGCTTCATGAAAAACTGTTTTTT.

This clone was seen only a few times. The chain joins TRBV6-5 to TRBJ2-5, with D unclear. Germline CDR1 and CDR2: MNHEY and SVGAGI. The CDR3 contains 11 residues. V dropped 2 bases and J dropped 4 bases, with 2 bases sitting between them. The CDR3 region has the DNA TGTGCCAGCAGTTACGGAGAGACCCAGTACTTC. This translates into CASSYGETQYF.

The rearrangement joins TRBV7-6 to TRBJ2-5, with D perhaps TRBD1 (5 bases). The germline CDR1 and CDR2 sequences are SGHVS and FNYEAQ. The length of the CDR3 is 14 residues. Deletions cut 0 bases from V and 4 bases from J, with 9 bases between. The CDR3 here is CASSLAIGVETQYF. DNA for the CDR3: TGTGCCAGCAGCTTAGCTATAGGGGTAGAGACCCAGTACTTC.

This clone was observed a single time. The chain has TRBV6-1 and TRBJ2-2; D is unresolved. CDR3 length equals 14 residues. V gave up 10 bases and J gave up 2 bases, with 14 bases separating them. CDR1 and CDR2 from the germline V gene are MNHNS and SASEGT. As DNA, the CDR3 is TGTGCCACCTCAGGAGTGCTCAACACCGGGGAGCTGTTTTTT. Its translation is CATSGVLNTGELFF.

The chain is built from TRBV30 and TRBJ2-1; no clear D gene. V lost 2 bases, J lost 5 bases, and 7 bases lay in between. CDR3 length equals 12 residues. In germline, CDR1 is GTSNPN, CDR2 SVGIG (reference sequence). CDR3 loop: CAWSWVDNEQFF. The DNA for the CDR3 is TGTGCCTGGAGTTGGGTCGACAATGAGCAGTTCTTC.

Here the CDR3 reads CASSEAMHFYGYTF. The CDR3 coding sequence is TGTGCCAGCAGTGAAGCAATGCACTTCTATGGCTACACCTTC. V gene TRBV6-1 combines with J gene TRBJ1-2; D gene unclear. Trimming pared 0 bases from V and 4 bases from J, leaving 9 bases between. Looked up from germline, CDR1 is MNHNS and CDR2 is SASEGT. The CDR3 has 14 residues.

This clone was recorded a few times. The chain links TRBV10-1 to TRBJ2-7; weak D call: TRBD2 (6 bases). The germline gives CDR1 WNHNN, CDR2 SYGVQD (reference sequence). Between the trimmed V and J ends, which lost 2 bases and 5 bases, there was a span of 13 bases. There are 14 residues in the CDR3. CDR3 sequence: CASSEDGWRDEQYF. CDR3 sequence (DNA): TGCGCCAGCAGTGAGGACGGGTGGAGGGACGAGCAGTACTTC.

The chain has TRBV6-5 and TRBJ1-4; perhaps TRBD1 as D (5 bases). The germline V gene encodes CDR1 MNHEY and CDR2 SVGAGI. Trimming removed 5 bases at V and 8 bases at J, with 18 bases between. The CDR3 has 15 residues. The DNA for the CDR3 is TGTGCCAGCAGTGCCCAGGGTACCCAGCGGGAAAAACTGTTTTTT. It translates to CASSAQGTQREKLFF.

The chain has TRBV2 and TRBJ2-5; no clear D gene. The V gene lost 6 bases and the J gene lost 5 bases, with 13 bases spanning the gap. Per germline, CDR1 SNHLY and CDR2 FYNNEI. The CDR3 is 13 amino acids. The CDR3 here is CASSQSVRETQYF. CDR3 DNA: TGTGCCAGCAGCCAGTCGGTTCGTGAGACCCAGTACTTC.

The chain is built from TRBV11-2 and TRBJ2-1; D gene uncertain. CDR1 is SGHAT and CDR2 is FQNNGV in the germline V gene. V was pared by 4 bases and J by 5 bases, with 15 bases between. The CDR3 has 15 amino acids. CDR3 protein: CASSSQLARDNEQFF. The CDR3 DNA reads TGTGCCAGCAGCTCCCAGCTGGCTCGCGACAATGAGCAGTTCTTC. The entire variable domain, with the rest obtained from reference TRBV11-2 and TRBJ2-1, is as follows: EAGVAQSPRYKIIEKRQSVAFWCNPISGHATLYWYQQILGQGPKLLIQFQNNGVVDDSQLPKDRFSAERLKGVDSTLKIQPAKLEDSAVYLCASSSQLARDNEQFFGPGTRLTVL.